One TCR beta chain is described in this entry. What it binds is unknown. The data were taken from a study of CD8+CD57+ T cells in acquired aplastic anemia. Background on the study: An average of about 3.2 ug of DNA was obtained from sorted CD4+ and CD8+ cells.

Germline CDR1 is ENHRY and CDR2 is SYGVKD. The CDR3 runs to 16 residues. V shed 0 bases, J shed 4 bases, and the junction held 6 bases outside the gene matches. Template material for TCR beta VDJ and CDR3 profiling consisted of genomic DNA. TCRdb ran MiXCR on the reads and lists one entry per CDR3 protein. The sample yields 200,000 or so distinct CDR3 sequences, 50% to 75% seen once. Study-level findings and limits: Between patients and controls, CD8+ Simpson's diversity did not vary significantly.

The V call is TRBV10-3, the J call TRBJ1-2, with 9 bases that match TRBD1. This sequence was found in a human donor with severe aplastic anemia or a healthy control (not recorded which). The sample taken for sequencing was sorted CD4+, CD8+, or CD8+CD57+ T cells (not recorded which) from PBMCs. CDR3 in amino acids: CAISESSVTGGYGYTF. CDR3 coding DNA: TGTGCCATCAGTGAGTCTTCAGTGACAGGGGGCTATGGCTACACCTTC.